These 7 T cell receptor beta chains share one sample of origin, sequenced in a study of T cell responses to AZD1222 COVID-19 vaccine. Measured with immunoSEQ multiplex PCR; TCRdb has only the in-frame clones, and not every one. The sample shows about 55,000 clones, about 89% of them seen only once. This specimen consisted of peripheral blood, obtained on day 0 of AZD1222 vaccination. The receptor set was obtained from an adult in good health.

The chain's CDR3 is CASSLSDGANVLTF. The CDR3 DNA follows: TGTGCCAGCAGTTTATCGGATGGGGCCAACGTCCTGACTTTC. This sequence joins TRBV27 and TRBJ2-6; D is uncertain. The CDR3 is made up of 14 amino acids. Between the trimmed V and J ends, which lost 0 bases and 3 bases, there was a span of 3 bases. Germline CDR1 and CDR2: MNHEY and SMNVEV (reference sequence).

V is TRBV15 and J is TRBJ1-1; no firm D call. The CDR3 length is 13 residues. The germline V gene encodes CDR1 LNHNV and CDR2 YYDKDF (reference sequence). V was clipped by 1 base and J by 5 bases, with 8 bases between them. DNA of the CDR3: TGTGCCACCAGCAGAGGAGGAGATACTGAAGCTTTCTTT. Protein: CATSRGGDTEAFF.

In this sample, this clone turned up a few times. This chain uses TRBV28 with TRBJ2-1; unclear D gene. Germline V gene sequence: CDR1 MDHEN, CDR2 SYDVKM. The CDR3 spans 11 residues. V lost 6 bases, J lost 9 bases, and 9 bases lay in between. The CDR3 here is CASRTSSEQFF. DNA for the CDR3: TGTGCCAGCAGGACTTCATCTGAGCAGTTCTTC.

This clone has just a few counts. The chain links TRBV2 to TRBJ2-1, with 11 bases matching TRBD2. The ends lost 5 bases at V and 9 bases at J; junction bases unmatched: 9. The CDR3 length is 15 residues. Germline loops: CDR1 SNHLY, CDR2 FYNNEI. The CDR3 spells CASSSLAGGGGEQFF. The CDR3 nucleotides are TGTGCCAGCAGTTCCCTAGCGGGAGGCGGCGGTGAGCAGTTCTTC.

CDR3 nucleotide sequence: TGTGCCAGCAGCAACCGACAGGGGGCTGTTCAGCCCCAGCATTTT. It is translated as CASSNRQGAVQPQHF. The chain joins TRBV7-2 to TRBJ1-5; 10 positions agree with TRBD1. CDR3 size: 15 residues. V dropped 5 bases and J dropped 6; count of bases not matched to a gene: 7. Germline V gene lookup returns CDR1 SGHTA and CDR2 FQGNSA.

CDR3: CASSQEPRGYSYNEQFF. Here the CDR3 DNA reads TGTGCCAGCAGCCAAGAACCGCGGGGGTACTCCTACAATGAGCAGTTCTTC. The chain carries TRBV3-1 (or the pseudogene TRBV3-2) and TRBJ2-1; 7 positions match TRBD2. Germline CDR1 is LGHDT and CDR2 is YNNKEL (reference sequence). CDR3 length: 17 residues. Trimming removed 0 bases from V and 0 bases from J; junction bases left unmatched: 5.

The CDR3 loop reads CATSATAFNQPQHF. The CDR3 DNA sequence: TGTGCCACCAGTGCCACAGCTTTCAATCAGCCCCAGCATTTT. The chain carries TRBV24-1 and TRBJ1-5; no firm D call. The CDR3 is 14 residues long. Germline assignment: CDR1 KGHDR and CDR2 SFDVKD. The germline V and J ends were trimmed by 5 bases and 3 bases, with 10 bases remaining between them.